Each of the 23 T cell receptor beta chains below was sequenced from the same sample in a study of cytomegalovirus exposure and HLA in healthy donors. The primer mix had 60 Vbeta and 13 Jbeta primers. Assay used: immunoSEQ multiplex PCR; TCRdb lists only in-frame clones, some missing. In the table there are 90,000 to 140,000 clones, about 70% of which are singletons. Sequencing used PBMCs. These receptors all stem from a man younger than 45 in good health and CMV-seronegative.

V usage is TRBV7-2 and J usage is TRBJ1-2; the D gene is possibly TRBD1 (5 bases). The CDR3 consists of 14 residues. Trimming removed 4 bases at V and 8 bases at J, with 17 bases between. From germline, CDR1 is SGHTA and CDR2 FQGNSA. DNA of the CDR3: TGTGCCAGCAGCTACCGGGACGCGGGACGAGGCTACACCTTC. Amino acids: CASSYRDAGRGYTF.

The chain links TRBV7-5 to TRBJ1-4; the table calls TRBD1, which could not be checked here. TRBV7-5 is designated a pseudogene. This CDR3 has 16 amino acids. The DNA of the CDR3 is TGTGCCAGAAGCTCGTCCCACAGGGCTAACAATGAAAAACTGTTTTTT. Protein product: CARSSSHRANNEKLFF.

The chain combines TRBV7-3 with TRBJ2-3, with 7 positions matching TRBD1. V shed 5 bases, J shed 2 bases, and the junction held 4 bases outside the gene matches. The germline gives CDR1 SGHTA, CDR2 FQGTGA. The CDR3 is made up of 14 amino acids. The CDR3: CASSPTGNTDTQYF. In DNA form, the CDR3 reads TGTGCCAGCAGCCCGACAGGGAACACAGATACGCAGTATTTT.

In the case of this clone: The junction does not match germline at one end; this may be a read error. The V gene is TRBV29-1, the J gene TRBJ2-3; 7 bases map to TRBD1. Germline-derived CDR1 and CDR2 are SQVTM and ANQGSEA. This CDR3 is 15 amino acids long. CDR3 in amino acids: CSVEATGWKADTQYF. The CDR3 DNA is TGCAGCGTGGAAGCGACAGGGTGGAAGGCAGATACGCAGTATTTT.

The chain carries TRBV6-6 and TRBJ1-2; 9 bases agree with TRBD1. Germline values: CDR1 MNHNY, CDR2 SVGAGI (reference sequence). V trimming: 6 bases; J trimming: 8 bases; junction bases outside the gene matches: 10. CDR3 size: 14 residues. The CDR3 loop is CASSDPGQGSGYTF. CDR3 nucleotide sequence: TGTGCCAGCAGCGATCCGGGACAGGGTAGCGGCTACACCTTC.

This clone came up a few times. V and J are TRBV7-2 and TRBJ1-2, with 7 bases identical to TRBD1. V was clipped by 5 bases and J by 1 base; unmatched bases: 4. There are 14 residues in the CDR3. Germline-derived CDR1 and CDR2 are SGHTA and FQGNSA. CDR3 region: CASSLDRDNYGYTF. CDR3 in DNA: TGTGCCAGCAGCCTTGACAGGGATAACTATGGCTACACCTTC.

V is TRBV6-5 and J is TRBJ1-1, with 8 positions matching TRBD1. After removal of 2 bases from V and 10 bases from J, the junction contained 12 bases not matched to a gene. The CDR3 has 15 amino acids. Germline CDR1 MNHEY, CDR2 SVGAGI. Here the CDR3 reads CASSYPDGQGGRAFF. In DNA form, the CDR3 reads TGTGCCAGCAGTTACCCGGACGGACAGGGTGGTCGAGCTTTCTTT.

The rearrangement links TRBV5-1 to TRBJ2-3; 8 nucleotides match TRBD2. V was pared by 7 bases and J by 3 bases, with 10 bases of the junction left unmatched. CDR3 length equals 15 residues. Germline V CDR1 and CDR2: SGHRS, YFSETQ. The CDR3 region has the DNA TGCGCCAGCGGGGGTAAGCGGGAGCGTACAGATACGCAGTATTTT. Its protein product is CASGGKRERTDTQYF.

This chain uses TRBV30 with TRBJ1-5; no clear D gene. This CDR3 contains 15 residues. Between the trimmed V and J ends, which lost 1 base and 1 base, there was a span of 11 bases. From germline, CDR1 is GTSNPN and CDR2 SVGIG (reference sequence). The CDR3 bases are TGTGCCTGGAGTGACAAAAGTTTGAGCAATCAGCCCCAGCATTTT. This translates into CAWSDKSLSNQPQHF.

This clone was picked up a small number of times. At one boundary the junction diverges from the germline segment, which might be a read error. The rearrangement joins TRBV7-2 to TRBJ2-3, with 11 bases aligning to TRBD2. CDR3 size: 16 residues. Germline V gene lookup returns CDR1 SGHTA and CDR2 FQGNSA. CDR3 DNA sequence: TGTGCCAGCAGCCTAGCGGGAGGCGCCGTTCCAGATACGCAGTATTTT. It specifies CASSLAGGAVPDTQYF. Variable domain in full (rest from reference TRBV7-2 and TRBJ2-3): GAGVSQSPSNKVTEKGKDVELRCDPISGHTALYWYRQSLGQGLEFLIYFQGNSAPDKSGLPSDRFSAERTGGSVSTLTIQRTQQEDSAVYLCASSLAGGAVPDTQYFGPGTRLTVL.

The CDR3 region is CASSDGGLAGVEQFF. In DNA form, the CDR3 reads TGTGCCAGCAGTGACGGAGGACTAGCGGGAGTTGAGCAGTTCTTC. The chain is built from TRBV2 and TRBJ2-1; TRBD2 matches at 13 bases. Trimming removed 3 bases from V and 9 bases from J; junction bases left unmatched: 5. CDR1 is SNHLY, CDR2 FYNNEI, per germline. This CDR3 spans 15 amino acids.

The V call is TRBV7-2, the J call TRBJ1-4; 9 bases map to TRBD1. Germline V gives CDR1 SGHTA, CDR2 FQGNSA. Trimming removed 5 bases from V and 10 bases from J; junction bases left unmatched: 11. This CDR3 comprises 15 residues. CDR3 sequence: CASSPTMDRGGKLFF. CDR3 coding DNA: TGTGCCAGCAGCCCTACCATGGACAGGGGCGGAAAACTGTTTTTT.

The V and J genes are TRBV18 and TRBJ1-5; 8 nucleotides line up with TRBD1. This CDR3 has 14 amino acids. J was trimmed by 7 bases and V by 6 bases; bases with no gene match: 8. CDR1 and CDR2 (germline): KGHSH, LQKENI. DNA of the CDR3: TGTGCCAGCTCCCAAGGACAGGGAATGCAGCCCCAGCATTTT. Its translation is CASSQGQGMQPQHF.

The CDR3 nucleotides are TGTGCCAGCAGCGTACAGGACATGAACACTGAAGCTTTCTTT. Its protein product is CASSVQDMNTEAFF. The rearrangement uses TRBV9 and TRBJ1-1; possibly TRBD1 for D (5 bases). V was shortened by 1 base and J by 0 bases, with 7 bases between the two germline ends. Looked up from germline, CDR1 is SGDLS and CDR2 is YYNGEE. This CDR3 contains 14 residues.

V and J are TRBV6-5 and TRBJ1-5, with TRBD1 as a possible D gene (5 bases). There are 14 residues in the CDR3. Trimming took off 6 bases at V and 4 bases at J, with 13 bases between the two ends. Germline V gene sequence: CDR1 MNHEY, CDR2 SVGAGI. CDR3 in DNA: TGTGCCAGCAGAAACGGGGGATTAAATCAGCCCCAGCATTTT. Amino acid sequence: CASRNGGLNQPQHF.

The V and J genes are TRBV6-5 and TRBJ1-5; 7 bases are shared with TRBD1. CDR3 length equals 15 residues. V shed 6 bases and J 1 base; nucleotides not matched to a gene: 6. Germline V CDR1 and CDR2: MNHEY, SVGAGI. The CDR3 sequence: CASRPAQGSNQPQHF. The CDR3 region has the DNA TGTGCCAGCAGACCAGCACAGGGGAGCAATCAGCCCCAGCATTTT.

V is TRBV1 and J is TRBJ2-3; the DNA was not used to check the table's D call, TRBD2. TRBV1 is a recognized pseudogene. The CDR3 spans 19 residues. CDR3 nucleotides: TGCACCAGCATCAGGACTAGCGGGAGATCCATTTTAGGCACAGATACGCAGTATTTT. As protein: CTSIRTSGRSILGTDTQYF.

The chain has TRBV7-3 and TRBJ2-5; 9 bases align to TRBD2. After removal of 4 bases from V and 6 bases from J, the junction contained 6 bases not matched to a gene. CDR3 length: 14 residues. CDR1 is SGHTA and CDR2 is FQGTGA in the germline V gene. CDR3 loop: CASSSSSGSQTQYF. In DNA, the CDR3 is TGTGCCAGCAGCTCGAGTAGCGGGAGCCAGACCCAGTACTTC. Full variable domain (missing parts from reference TRBV7-3 and TRBJ2-5): GAGVSQTPSNKVTEKGKYVELRCDPISGHTALYWYRQSLGQGPEFLIYFQGTGAADDSGLPNDRFFAVRPEGSVSTLKIQRTERGDSAVYLCASSSSSGSQTQYFGPGTRLLVL.

As regards this clone: At one boundary the junction diverges from the germline segment, which might be a read error. The CDR3 DNA reads TGTTCCAGCAGCTTGAACAGGGAGAACACTGAAGCTTTCTTT. As protein: CSSSLNRENTEAFF. This rearrangement joins TRBV7-9 to TRBJ1-1; maybe TRBD1 (6 bases). This CDR3 is 14 amino acids long. Per germline, CDR1 SEHNR and CDR2 FQNEAQ (reference sequence).

The CDR3 nucleotides are TGTGCCAGCAGTCTGACTAGCGGGAGTGGAAATACGCAGTATTTT. Protein sequence: CASSLTSGSGNTQYF. The chain combines TRBV27 with TRBJ2-3; 12 bases line up with TRBD2. V lost 5 bases to trimming and J lost 7 bases; unmatched junction nucleotides: 7. CDR1 is MNHEY and CDR2 is SMNVEV in the germline V gene (reference sequence). This CDR3 contains 15 residues.

This clone has a handful of counts. The V gene is TRBV5-4, the J gene TRBJ1-2; 7 bases are shared with TRBD1. Germline V CDR1 and CDR2: SGHNT, YYREEE (reference sequence). The ends lost 0 bases at V and 10 bases at J; junction bases unmatched: 3. CDR3 length: 12 residues. This CDR3 reads CASSLEDRPYTF. The CDR3 nucleotides are TGTGCCAGCAGCTTGGAGGACAGGCCCTACACCTTC. Drawing the rest from reference TRBV5-4 and TRBJ1-2, the complete variable domain is ETGVTQSPTHLIKTRGQQVTLRCSSQSGHNTVSWYQQALGQGPQFIFQYYREEENGRGNFPPRFSGLQFPNYSSELNVNALELDDSALYLCASSLEDRPYTFGSGTRLTVV.

This clone has just a few counts. The chain uses TRBV9 and TRBJ1-1, with D maybe TRBD1 (6 bases). CDR1 is SGDLS and CDR2 is YYNGEE in the germline V gene. Trimming took 0 bases from V and 8 from J, leaving 14 bases between them. The CDR3 is 14 residues long. CDR3 loop: CASSVDRDAMEAFF. The CDR3 region has the DNA TGTGCCAGCAGCGTAGACAGGGACGCAATGGAAGCTTTCTTT.

This clone has just one count. The V gene is TRBV30, the J gene TRBJ1-1; D is unresolved. This CDR3 region has 12 residues. Germline CDR1 is GTSNPN and CDR2 is SVGIG (reference sequence). V was cut by 5 bases and J by 6 bases, with 13 bases left in between. The DNA for the CDR3 is TGTGCCTGGGCGGACCGGGGATCTGAAGCTTTCTTT. Protein product: CAWADRGSEAFF.